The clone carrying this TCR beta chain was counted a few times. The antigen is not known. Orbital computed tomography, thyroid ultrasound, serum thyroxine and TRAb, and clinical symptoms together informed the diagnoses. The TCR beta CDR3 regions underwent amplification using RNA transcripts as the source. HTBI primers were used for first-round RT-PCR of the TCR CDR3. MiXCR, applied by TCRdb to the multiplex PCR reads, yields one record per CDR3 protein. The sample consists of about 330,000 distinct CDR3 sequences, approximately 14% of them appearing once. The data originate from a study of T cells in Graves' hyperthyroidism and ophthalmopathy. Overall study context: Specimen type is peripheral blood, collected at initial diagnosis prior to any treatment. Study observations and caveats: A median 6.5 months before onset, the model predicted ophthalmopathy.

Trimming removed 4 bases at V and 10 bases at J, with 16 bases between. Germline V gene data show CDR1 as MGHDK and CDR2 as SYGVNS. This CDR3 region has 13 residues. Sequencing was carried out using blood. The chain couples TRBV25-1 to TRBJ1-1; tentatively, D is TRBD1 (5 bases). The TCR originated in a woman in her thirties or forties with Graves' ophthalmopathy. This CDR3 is CASSARGECIAFF. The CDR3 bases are TGTGCCAGCAGTGCTCGAGGGGAATGTATAGCTTTCTTT.